These T cell receptor beta chains were read from a single sample in a study of T-cell reconstitution after alpha-beta-depleted transplantation in children. Each CDR3 protein gets one entry after TCRdb re-called the PCR reads with MiXCR. The table includes roughly 200,000 distinct CDR3 sequences, approximately 7% detected once. Sample: PBMCs, taken before TCRalphabeta/CD19-depleted stem cell transplant. These receptors all come from a boy aged 2 to 10 with acute lymphoblastic leukemia, due to receive a stem cell transplant. Each CDR3 is given with its conserved first and last residue. The D gene is left open where the match is weak. For some rows the clone size is stated as once, few or many, or as a class when expanded; others skip it.

v_gene,j_gene,abundance,d_gene,CDR3nt,CDR3aa
TRBV28,TRBJ2-7,many,TRBD1,TGTGCCAGCAGTTTACCCGGACAGGGAGGCTACGAGCAGTACTTC,CASSLPGQGGYEQYF
TRBV28,TRBJ2-1,many,-,TGTGCCAGCAGGCCACAGGGCTACAATGAGCAGTTCTTC,CASRPQGYNEQFF
TRBV9,TRBJ1-2,many,-,TGTGCCAGCAGCACCCGGGAGTTCTATGGCTACACCTTC,CASSTREFYGYTF
TRBV4-2,TRBJ1-1,few,-,TGTGCCAGCAGCCCGCCATGGACATTGAACACTGAAGCTTTCTTT,CASSPPWTLNTEAFF
TRBV11-3,TRBJ1-2,-,-,TGTGCCAGCAGTCAGCCTGGAGCTAACTATGGCTACACCTTC,CASSQPGANYGYTF
TRBV5-1,TRBJ2-1,many,-,TGCGCCAGCACTGAAACTCCCAATGAGCAGTTCTTC,CASTETPNEQFF
TRBV7-8,TRBJ2-5,many,TRBD2,TGTGCCAGCAGCCTGGGGACTAGCGGGAGATTGGAGACCCAGTACTTC,CASSLGTSGRLETQYF
TRBV27,TRBJ1-2,many,-,TGTGCCAGCAGTTCGGCCAGCTCCTATGGCTACACCTTC,CASSSASSYGYTF
TRBV4-3,TRBJ2-5,many,-,TGCGCCAGCAGCCAAGATGTTTCGGCTGGGGTGGAGACCCAGTACTTC,CASSQDVSAGVETQYF
TRBV20-1,TRBJ1-5,-,-,TGCAGTGCTAGAGATCGGGCGGGGTTTGGGCAGCCCCAGCATTTT,CSARDRAGFGQPQHF